This is a list of T cell receptor beta chains from one sample in a study of blood T cell repertoires in COVID-19. Some clones are missing from TCRdb's copy, which holds only in-frame ones; the method was immunoSEQ multiplex PCR. This repertoire shows approximately 150,000 clones, about 85% found once; its top ten account for roughly 13%. Material for sequencing was peripheral blood. The receptor set was obtained from a man in his sixties or seventies who had recovered from COVID-19. Each CDR3 is given with its conserved first and last residue. The D gene is left open where the match is weak. Only some rows state a clone size, as once, few, many or a class for expanded clones.

TRBD2 | NA | TRBJ2-1 | TRBV7-3 | TGTGCCAGCAGCCCGGGAGGCTCCTACAATGAGCAGTTCTTC | CASSPGGSYNEQFF
TRBD1 | once | TRBJ1-2 | TRBV5-1 | TGCGCCAGCAGCTCCGGACAGGGTGACTATGGCTACACCTTC | CASSSGQGDYGYTF
TRBD2 | NA | TRBJ2-3 | TRBV3-1/TRBV3-2 | TGTGCCAGCAGCCAATTAGCGGGAGGTCGCACAGATACGCAGTATTTT | CASSQLAGGRTDTQYF
TRBD1 | NA | TRBJ2-2 | TRBV5-1 | TGCGCCAGCAGCTTGGAGACAGGGGGAACCGGGGAGCTGTTTTTT | CASSLETGGTGELFF
TRBD1 | NA | TRBJ1-2 | TRBV3-1/TRBV3-2 | TGTGCCAGCAGCCAAGAGAGGGGGCTCGGGGGCTACACCTTC | CASSQERGLGGYTF
NA | NA | TRBJ2-7 | TRBV12-3/TRBV12-4 | TGTGCCAGCAGCCGGAGTCGCACGGAGCAGTACTTC | CASSRSRTEQYF
TRBD1 | NA | TRBJ2-5 | TRBV2 | TGTGCCAGCAGTGGCGGGACAGGGTTCCAAGAGACCCAGTACTTC | CASSGGTGFQETQYF
TRBD1 | once | TRBJ2-2 | TRBV5-1 | TGCGCCAGCAGCTTTACAGGGGGCGCCACCGGGGAGCTGTTTTTT | CASSFTGGATGELFF
TRBD1 | NA | TRBJ1-1 | TRBV5-1 | TGCGCCAGCAGCTTGCGGACAGGGCCCATGAACACTGAAGCTTTCTTT | CASSLRTGPMNTEAFF
NA | few | TRBJ2-1 | TRBV7-9 | TGTGCCAGCAGCCCGGGCCCGTCTAGCGACTACAATGAGCAGTTCTTC | CASSPGPSSDYNEQFF
NA | NA | TRBJ1-6 | TRBV5-1 | TGCGCCAGCAGCACCTACTCTGACAGTCTTGGTTCACCCCTCCACTTT | CASSTYSDSLGSPLHF
TRBD2 | NA | TRBJ2-1 | TRBV6-2/TRBV6-3 | TGTGCCAGCAGTATACGGACTAGCGGGAGAATCAATGAGCAGTTCTTC | CASSIRTSGRINEQFF
NA | NA | TRBJ2-7 | TRBV5-4 | TGTGCCAGCAGCCTGGCGGCAGGGACCTACGAGCAGTACTTC | CASSLAAGTYEQYF
TRBD1 | once | TRBJ2-7 | TRBV7-2 | TGTGCCAGCAGCTCGGGACAGATCTACGAGCAGTACTTC | CASSSGQIYEQYF
TRBD2 | NA | TRBJ2-1 | TRBV14 | TGTGCCAGCAGCCAAGGCGGGAGTTTTATGTATGAGCAGTTCTTC | CASSQGGSFMYEQFF
NA | NA | TRBJ2-7 | TRBV4-2 | TGTGCCAGCAGCCAGGGCCTAGGACACTCCTACGAGCAGTACTTC | CASSQGLGHSYEQYF
NA | NA | TRBJ1-2 | TRBV29-1 | TGCAGCGTTTCTGGAGGGGCCTCTAACTATGGCTACACCTTC | CSVSGGASNYGYTF
NA | NA | TRBJ2-1 | TRBV29-1 | TGCAGCGTTGGAGTCGGCAATGAGCAGTTCTTC | CSVGVGNEQFF
NA | NA | TRBJ2-7 | TRBV11-2 | TGTGCCAGCAGCACGGGCCAGACTACCTACGAGCAGTACTTC | CASSTGQTTYEQYF
TRBD2 | NA | TRBJ2-2 | TRBV7-6 | TGTGCCAGCGGGGCTAGCGGGAGGGCGAACACCGGGGAGCTGTTTTTT | CASGASGRANTGELFF